Described below is a single TCR beta chain sequence and its context. This sample was taken from a study of blood T cell repertoires in COVID-19. Whole-study context: The samples span acute and convalescent COVID-19 from the United States, Italy and Spain. T cells, B-cell-depleted T cells, or PBMCs supplied cDNA or gDNA.

As originally analysed: Amplification with reference gene primers provided the estimates of nucleated cell counts. Only in-frame clones appear in the TCRdb table, and some are missing; sequencing was by immunoSEQ multiplex PCR. V and J calls plus clone size are reproduced from that table; the DNA served to infer D and trimming. The table records about 240,000 clones, roughly 86% of them present only once. The CDR3 is 13 residues long. V was pared by 9 bases and J by 5 bases, with 16 bases between. Germline V gene lookup returns CDR1 LNHDA and CDR2 SQIVND (reference sequence). The clonotype originates from a woman aged 70 to 79 with active or convalescent COVID-19. V gene TRBV19 combines with J gene TRBJ2-5; possible D gene TRBD2, 5 bases. Sequenced material: peripheral blood. CDR3: CASRRSGSETQYF. The CDR3 region has the DNA TGTGCCAGCAGGCGCTCGGGATCTGAGACCCAGTACTTC. The variable domain in full, completed from reference TRBV19 and TRBJ2-5, reads DGGITQSPKYLFRKEGQNVTLSCEQNLNHDAMYWYRQDPGQGLRLIYYSQIVNDFQKGDIAEGYSVSREKKESFPLTVTSAQKNPTAFYLCASRRSGSETQYFGPGTRLLVL.